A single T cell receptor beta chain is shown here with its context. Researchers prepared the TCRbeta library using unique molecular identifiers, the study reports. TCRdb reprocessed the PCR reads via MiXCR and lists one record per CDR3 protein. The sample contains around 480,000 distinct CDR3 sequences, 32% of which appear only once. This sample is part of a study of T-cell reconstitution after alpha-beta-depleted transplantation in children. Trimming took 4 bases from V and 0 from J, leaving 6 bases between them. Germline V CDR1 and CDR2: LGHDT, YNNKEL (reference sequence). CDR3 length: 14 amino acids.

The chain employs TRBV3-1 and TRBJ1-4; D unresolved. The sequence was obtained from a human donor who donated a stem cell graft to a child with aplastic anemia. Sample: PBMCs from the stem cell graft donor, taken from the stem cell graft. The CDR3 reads CASSRHTTNEKLFF. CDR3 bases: TGTGCCAGCAGCCGCCATACAACTAATGAAAAACTGTTTTTT.